A selection of T cell receptor beta chains follows, all from one sample in a study of technical replicates of blood from several donors. Using immunoSEQ multiplex PCR, the repertoire was profiled, and TCRdb retains in-frame clones only, with some absent. The data show about 93,000 clones, around 96% seen once. The sample comprised T cells isolated from PBMCs. These TCRs come from a human donor in good health. The CDR3 runs from the conserved cysteine through the conserved F or W. D genes are given only for firm matches. The size field is filled for only some rows; it gives once, few, many or a size class.

TRBV19	15	.	.	TRBJ1-2	TGTGCCAGTAGTATCCCACAGCCACTTCACTATGGCTACACCTTC	CASSIPQPLHYGYTF
TRBV19	12	once	.	TRBJ1-3	TGTGCCAGTACTCCAGGGGGAAACACCATATATTTT	CASTPGGNTIYF
TRBV30	14	.	.	TRBJ1-2	TGTGCCTGGAGTGGGGGCGCAAAAATCTATGGCTACACCTTC	CAWSGGAKIYGYTF
TRBV7-9	17	.	.	TRBJ2-7	TGTGCCAGCAGACTTAATCCCAAAAGGGGATTGGACTACGAGCAGTACTTC	CASRLNPKRGLDYEQYF
TRBV19	13	.	.	TRBJ1-5	TGTGCCAGTAGTTTGGGGCACAATCAGCCCCAGCATTTT	CASSLGHNQPQHF
TRBV2	12	.	.	TRBJ2-7	TGTGCCAGCAGTTCCGTTATCTACGAGCAGTACTTC	CASSSVIYEQYF
TRBV13	16	.	.	TRBJ2-4	TGTGCCAGCAGTTCCGCCGTTGGCCCTCCTTTAAACATTCAGTACTTC	CASSSAVGPPLNIQYF
TRBV5-1	15	.	.	TRBJ1-4	TGCGCCAGCAGCTGGAGACAGCCTCAGAACGAAAAACTGTTTTTT	CASSWRQPQNEKLFF
TRBV2	14	.	.	TRBJ2-2	TGTGCCAGCACTGACGGTTATCGCACCGGGGAGCTGTTTTTT	CASTDGYRTGELFF
TRBV6-5	15	.	.	TRBJ1-1	TGTGCCAGCAGTTATATCGGGTCGCCGAACACTGAAGCTTTCTTT	CASSYIGSPNTEAFF
TRBV25-1	15	.	TRBD2	TRBJ2-1	TGTGCCAGCAGGCTACTAGCGGGGGGGCGGGGTGAGCAGTTCTTC	CASRLLAGGRGEQFF
TRBV29-1	11	.	.	TRBJ1-2	TGCAGCGTTGAAGATCGGGGTGGCTACACCTTC	CSVEDRGGYTF
TRBV27	15	.	TRBD1	TRBJ2-1	TGTGCCAGCAGTTCCGGGACAGGCGCCTACAATGAGCAGTTCTTC	CASSSGTGAYNEQFF
TRBV2	15	.	TRBD2	TRBJ2-5	TGTGCCAGCAGTGAAGCGCGGGGGGGCCCCGAGACCCAGTACTTC	CASSEARGGPETQYF
TRBV6-1	15	.	TRBD1	TRBJ2-7	TGTGCCAGCAGTGGGGACAGGGGGCCATCCTACGAGCAGTACTTC	CASSGDRGPSYEQYF
TRBV30	13	.	.	TRBJ1-6	TGTGCCTGGAGTACAACAGGGCGTATGCCCCTCCACTTT	CAWSTTGRMPLHF
TRBV11-2	15	.	TRBD1	TRBJ2-7	TGTGCCAGCAGCCGCACCGGACAGGGGTCCTACGAGCAGTACTTC	CASSRTGQGSYEQYF
TRBV19	16	.	.	TRBJ2-7	TGTGCCAGTAGTGATCTACCCGACGGACAGAGCTACGAGCAGTACTTC	CASSDLPDGQSYEQYF
TRBV5-1	18	.	.	TRBJ2-5	TGCGCCAGCAGCTGGGACTCTACTGGTCCCCTTTACCAAGAGACCCAGTACTTC	CASSWDSTGPLYQETQYF
TRBV6-5	15	few	.	TRBJ1-1	TGTGCCAGCAGTTACAAGGAACAGGTTTACACTGAAGCTTTCTTT	CASSYKEQVYTEAFF
TRBV25-1	11	.	TRBD1	TRBJ2-7	TGTGCCAGCAGTGAATTCGCAGGGACAGTCTTC	CASSEFAGTVF
TRBV28	15	.	TRBD2	TRBJ2-1	TGTGCCAGCGTCCCTGGGACTAGCGTAAACAATGAGCAGTTCTTC	CASVPGTSVNNEQFF
TRBV6-5	14	.	TRBD1	TRBJ2-7	TGTGCCAGCAGCCTTGGACAGGGGGCCTACGAGCAGTACTTC	CASSLGQGAYEQYF
TRBV5-1	14	.	.	TRBJ2-3	TGCGCCAGCAGCCTCGGACACCCCACAGATACGCAGTATTTT	CASSLGHPTDTQYF
TRBV6-6	14	.	.	TRBJ1-2	TGTGCCAGCAGTCCCTTGACAGGAAACTATGGCTACACCTTC	CASSPLTGNYGYTF
TRBV19	12	.	.	TRBJ2-3	TGTGCCAGCTGGGACTCCACAGATACGCAGTATTTT	CASWDSTDTQYF
TRBV4-1	13	.	.	TRBJ1-2	TGCGCCAGCAGCCCCCTCCAGGCAAGTGGCTACACCTTC	CASSPLQASGYTF
TRBV5-1	16	.	.	TRBJ1-5	TGCGCCAGCAGCTTGGCCGCGTTAGGGACAAATCAGCCCCAGCATTTT	CASSLAALGTNQPQHF
TRBV30	14	.	.	TRBJ1-5	TGTGCCTGGAGTGGGGGGGGGTCCAGTCAGCCCCAGCATTTT	CAWSGGGSSQPQHF
TRBV7-9	14	.	.	TRBJ2-1	TGTGCCAGCAGCGGCCTGGGGGGGCGGAATGAGCAGTTCTTC	CASSGLGGRNEQFF
TRBV27	17	.	.	TRBJ2-5	TGTGCCAGCAGTTTATCGGTCCCCTCCTGGGCGGGAGAGACCCAGTACTTC	CASSLSVPSWAGETQYF
TRBV6-1	16	.	TRBD1	TRBJ1-4	TGTGCCAGCAGTGAAGGACCCGGGACAGGGGGCGGAAAACTGTTTTTT	CASSEGPGTGGGKLFF